These 21 T cell receptor beta chains share one sample of origin, sequenced in a study of shared clonotypes between healthy human individuals. Measured with immunoSEQ multiplex PCR; TCRdb has only the in-frame clones, and not every one. This table holds about 2.3 million clones, 85% to 95% found once. Sequencing was performed on naive CD4+ T cells from PBMCs. The subset here: CD45RA+ positively selected. The source is a man in his late teens or twenties in good health. Some clones in this sample may be carry-over from other donors' samples.

J is TRBJ2-2 and V is TRBV5-4; no firm D call. Looked up from germline, CDR1 is SGHNT and CDR2 is YYREEE (reference sequence). V dropped 0 bases and J dropped 2 bases, with 8 bases sitting between them. CDR3 length equals 15 residues. CDR3 amino acids: CASSLALGNTGELFF. The CDR3 DNA is TGTGCCAGCAGCTTGGCCTTAGGCAACACCGGGGAGCTGTTTTTT.

The chain recombines TRBV18 with TRBJ2-1; TRBD2 aligns across 12 bases. Germline CDR1 reads KGHSH; CDR2 reads LQKENI. Losses at the gene ends were 2 bases for V and 4 bases for J; bases not matched to a gene: 3. The CDR3 loop spans 16 amino acids. CDR3 in amino acids: CASSPLTSGGYNEQFF. Here the CDR3 DNA reads TGTGCCAGCTCACCATTGACTAGCGGGGGTTACAATGAGCAGTTCTTC.

The chain couples TRBV5-4 to TRBJ2-7, with TRBD2 matching 11 bases. The V and J ends lost 4 bases and 5 bases, in that order; junction bases with no gene match: 5. In germline, CDR1 is SGHNT, CDR2 YYREEE (reference sequence). This CDR3 spans 14 amino acids. Written as DNA, the CDR3 is TGTGCCAGCAGCCGACTAGCGGGGATGAACGAGCAGTACTTC. It codes for CASSRLAGMNEQYF.

V usage is TRBV2 and J usage is TRBJ2-7; D is unresolved. Trimming shortened V by 0 bases and J by 6 bases, and 15 bases separated the two germline ends. In germline, CDR1 is SNHLY, CDR2 FYNNEI. The CDR3 contains 15 residues. The CDR3 here is CASSEARRPGLEQYF. CDR3 DNA: TGTGCCAGCAGTGAAGCGCGACGCCCTGGGCTCGAGCAGTACTTC.

The chain couples TRBV29-1 to TRBJ2-3; 10 bases line up with TRBD2. CDR1 and CDR2 from the germline V gene are SQVTM and ANQGSEA. The CDR3 is 15 residues long. The trim removed 4 bases at V and 4 bases at J, leaving 8 bases unmatched. The CDR3 nucleotides read TGCAGCGTTGTATCTAGCGGGAGAGACCCAGATACGCAGTATTTT. Encoded protein: CSVVSSGRDPDTQYF.

Only a few counts were recorded for this clone. The chain's CDR3 is CASSSGEQPQHF. CDR3 sequence (DNA): TGTGCCAGCAGTTCTGGGGAACAGCCCCAGCATTTT. This sequence joins TRBV28 and TRBJ1-5; D remains unclear. Looked up from germline, CDR1 is MDHEN and CDR2 is SYDVKM. The CDR3 sequence is 12 residues long. The V gene lost 4 bases and the J gene lost 7 bases, with 8 bases spanning the gap.

This clone was detected only once. DNA of the CDR3: TGTGCCAGCAGCGGGACTAGCGCTCCCAATGAGCAGTTCTTC. This codes for CASSGTSAPNEQFF. This chain links TRBV11-2 with TRBJ2-1; 10 positions match TRBD2. V shed 5 bases, J shed 6 bases, and the junction held 4 bases outside the gene matches. This CDR3 comprises 14 residues. Germline V lookup: CDR1 SGHAT, CDR2 FQNNGV.

The J gene is TRBJ2-7, the V gene TRBV5-1; 11 positions agree with TRBD1. Trimming at V came to 4 bases and at J to 3 bases, leaving 6 bases not matched to a gene. The V gene's germline CDR1 is SGHRS and CDR2 YFSETQ. The CDR3 loop spans 15 amino acids. Here the CDR3 DNA reads TGCGCCAGCAGCAAGGGGACAGGGGGGATCTACGAGCAGTACTTC. This codes for CASSKGTGGIYEQYF.

A single count supports this clone. This sequence joins TRBV7-3 and TRBJ1-3, with 9 bases aligning to TRBD1. V lost 8 bases and J lost 0; bases outside the gene matches: 17. This CDR3 spans 19 amino acids. CDR1 SGHTA and CDR2 FQGTGA come from the germline V gene. CDR3 amino acids: CASPQPRDRAQASGNTIYF. The CDR3 coding sequence is TGTGCCAGCCCACAACCCCGGGACAGGGCCCAAGCCTCTGGAAACACCATATATTTT.

The chain carries TRBV7-2 and TRBJ2-7, with D possibly being TRBD1 (6 bases). Germline lookup yields CDR1 SGHTA and CDR2 FQGNSA. This CDR3 has 13 amino acids. V was clipped by 5 bases and J by 6 bases, with 14 bases between them. For the CDR3, the DNA is TGTGCCAGCAGCAGAAACAGGGTCTCCGAGCAGTACTTC. Protein product: CASSRNRVSEQYF.

The V and J genes are TRBV29-1 and TRBJ2-3; 12 nucleotides match TRBD2. CDR3 size: 13 residues. Germline CDR1 and CDR2: SQVTM and ANQGSEA. J was trimmed by 6 bases and V by 7 bases; bases with no gene match: 5. The CDR3 loop is CSATSGRQDTQYF. The CDR3 DNA follows: TGCAGCGCCACTAGCGGGAGGCAGGATACGCAGTATTTT.

The genes are TRBV10-3 and TRBJ2-1; 7 bases fit TRBD2. This CDR3 is built from 17 residues. After removal of 2 bases from V and 0 bases from J, the junction contained 7 bases not matched to a gene. The germline V gene encodes CDR1 ENHRY and CDR2 SYGVKD. CDR3 loop: CAISERVRDYSYNEQFF. As DNA, the CDR3 is TGTGCCATCAGTGAGAGGGTCCGGGACTACTCCTACAATGAGCAGTTCTTC.

This clone was seen once. The chain links TRBV29-1 to TRBJ2-3; 9 bases are a match to TRBD2. The ends lost 7 bases at V and 0 bases at J; junction bases unmatched: 11. CDR3 length: 16 amino acids. Germline CDR1 SQVTM, CDR2 ANQGSEA. CDR3 in amino acids: CSGTASSGKSTDTQYF. CDR3 DNA: TGCAGCGGTACGGCGTCTAGCGGGAAAAGCACAGATACGCAGTATTTT.

About this clone itself: Other DNA sequences of this sample code for an identical CDR3. The chain has TRBV5-1 and TRBJ2-2; D remains unclear. Trimming stripped 5 bases from V and 0 bases from J, with 11 bases between. This CDR3 contains 15 residues. Germline values: CDR1 SGHRS, CDR2 YFSETQ. The CDR3 loop is CASSSLAANTGELFF. The DNA for the CDR3 is TGCGCCAGCAGTTCCCTCGCCGCGAACACCGGGGAGCTGTTTTTT. Based on the CDR3 plus reference TRBV5-1 and TRBJ2-2, the full variable domain is KAGVTQTPRYLIKTRGQQVTLSCSPISGHRSVSWYQQTPGQGLQFLFEYFSETQRNKGNFPGRFSGRQFSNSRSEMNVSTLELGDSALYLCASSSLAANTGELFFGEGSRLTVL.

This chain links TRBV5-1 with TRBJ2-2; TRBD1 aligns across 8 bases. Germline values: CDR1 SGHRS, CDR2 YFSETQ. Germline trimming cut 5 bases from V and 3 bases from J; bases unmatched to any gene: 6. The CDR3 is made up of 15 amino acids. The CDR3 loop is CASSQGAWDTGELFF. CDR3 in DNA: TGCGCCAGCAGTCAGGGGGCTTGGGACACCGGGGAGCTGTTTTTT.

J is TRBJ2-7 and V is TRBV6-5, with D tentatively TRBD2 (5 bases). V was clipped by 2 bases and J by 1 base, with 9 bases between them. This CDR3 comprises 14 residues. The germline gives CDR1 MNHEY, CDR2 SVGAGI. The CDR3 region has the DNA TGTGCCAGCAGTTACACTAGGATATCCTACGAGCAGTACTTC. Amino acid sequence: CASSYTRISYEQYF.

This chain uses TRBV28 with TRBJ2-7; 12 nucleotides line up with TRBD2. This CDR3 spans 14 amino acids. V shed 5 bases and J 3 bases; nucleotides not matched to a gene: 2. CDR1 MDHEN and CDR2 SYDVKM come from the germline V gene. As DNA, the CDR3 is TGTGCCAGCAGTAGGACTAGCGGGAACTACGAGCAGTACTTC. The encoded protein is CASSRTSGNYEQYF.

This chain connects TRBV4-3 to TRBJ2-6; D tentatively fits TRBD1 or TRBD2 (5 bases each). The CDR3 totals 16 residues. The germline CDR1 and CDR2 sequences are LGHNA and YSLEER. Trimming shortened V by 4 bases and J by 2 bases, and 12 bases separated the two germline ends. The CDR3 DNA is TGCGCCAGCAGCCTTTATTTGGGGGCTGGGGCCAACGTCCTGACTTTC. It specifies CASSLYLGAGANVLTF.

This chain joins TRBV6-6 and TRBJ2-4; tentative D call: TRBD1 (6 bases). V was shortened by 5 bases and J by 0 bases, with 8 bases between the two germline ends. CDR3 length equals 14 residues. CDR1 MNHNY and CDR2 SVGAGI come from the germline V gene (reference sequence). The CDR3 loop reads CASSGQLAKNIQYF. The DNA of the CDR3 is TGTGCCAGCAGTGGACAGTTAGCCAAAAACATTCAGTACTTC.

A few counts support this clone. In nucleotides, the CDR3 is TGTGCCAGCAGTCGGGACTACAATCAGCCCCAGCATTTT. Encoded protein: CASSRDYNQPQHF. This chain links TRBV28 with TRBJ1-5, with a possible D match to TRBD1 (5 bases). Germline V gene sequence: CDR1 MDHEN, CDR2 SYDVKM. V was cut by 5 bases and J by 3 bases, with 8 bases left in between. The CDR3 runs to 13 residues.

This chain links TRBV4-1 with TRBJ1-4; possible D gene TRBD1, 5 bases. The CDR3 sequence is 14 residues long. In germline, CDR1 is MGHRA, CDR2 YSYEKL. Between the trimmed V and J ends, which lost 5 bases and 0 bases, there was a span of 7 bases. The CDR3 DNA follows: TGCGCCAGCAGCGGGGGAGCAACTAATGAAAAACTGTTTTTT. It encodes CASSGGATNEKLFF.